The present entry profiles one T cell receptor (beta chain) with its context. Antigen specificity is unknown. The data stem from a study of T cell responses to AZD1222 COVID-19 vaccine. General observations from the study: Mostly white British, mostly female donors; authors suggested clonal diversity may be underestimated.

TCRdb's table, derived via immunoSEQ multiplex PCR, lists solely in-frame clones and lacks some. The sample records approximately 77,000 clones, 92% being singletons. Germline CDR1 is LGHDT and CDR2 is YNNKEL (reference sequence). The CDR3 length is 14 residues. Trimming left V 1 base short and J 1 base short, with 7 bases between. The chain is built from TRBV3-1 (or the pseudogene TRBV3-2) and TRBJ1-1; weak D call: TRBD1 (5 bases). The receptor was derived from an adult who received the AZD1222 COVID-19 vaccine. The sequenced sample was peripheral blood, obtained 28 days after the second AZD1222 dose. The CDR3 DNA is TGTGCCAGCAGCCAAGTTACAGGGAACACTGAAGCTTTCTTT. Its protein product is CASSQVTGNTEAFF.